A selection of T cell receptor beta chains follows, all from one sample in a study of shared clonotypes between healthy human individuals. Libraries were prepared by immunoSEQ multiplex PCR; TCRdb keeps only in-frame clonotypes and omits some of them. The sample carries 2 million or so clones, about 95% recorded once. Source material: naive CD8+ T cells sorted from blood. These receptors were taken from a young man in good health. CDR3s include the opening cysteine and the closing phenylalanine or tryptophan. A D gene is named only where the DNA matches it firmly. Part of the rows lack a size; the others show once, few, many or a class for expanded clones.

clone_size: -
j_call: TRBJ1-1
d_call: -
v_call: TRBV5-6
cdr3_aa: CASSLGDGEAFF
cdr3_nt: TGTGCCAGCAGCTTGGGGGATGGTGAAGCTTTCTTT

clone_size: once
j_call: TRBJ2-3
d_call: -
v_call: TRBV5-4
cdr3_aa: CASSLEGGRPDTQYF
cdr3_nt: TGTGCCAGCAGCTTGGAGGGGGGCCGCCCAGATACGCAGTATTTT

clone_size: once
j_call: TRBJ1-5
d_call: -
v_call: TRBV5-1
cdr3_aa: CASSWGPGTNQPQHF
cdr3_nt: TGCGCCAGCAGCTGGGGGCCCGGGACCAATCAGCCCCAGCATTTT

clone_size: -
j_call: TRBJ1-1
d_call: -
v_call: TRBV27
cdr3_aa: CASSPAEMNTEAFF
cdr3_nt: TGTGCCAGCAGTCCTGCAGAGATGAACACTGAAGCTTTCTTT

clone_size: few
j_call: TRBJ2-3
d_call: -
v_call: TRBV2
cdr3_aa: CASRASPVITDTQYF
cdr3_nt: TGTGCCAGCAGGGCTAGCCCCGTGATCACAGATACGCAGTATTTT

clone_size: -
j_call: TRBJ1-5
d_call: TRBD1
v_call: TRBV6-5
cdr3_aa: CASSYSGDRDQPQHF
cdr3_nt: TGTGCCAGCAGTTACTCCGGCGACAGGGACCAGCCCCAGCATTTT

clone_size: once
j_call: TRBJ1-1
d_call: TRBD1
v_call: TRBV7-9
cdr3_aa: CASSAEGTGGSEAFF
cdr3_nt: TGTGCCAGCAGCGCAGAAGGGACAGGGGGATCCGAAGCTTTCTTT

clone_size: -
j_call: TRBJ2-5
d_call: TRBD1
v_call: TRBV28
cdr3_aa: CASRDTPGGFTQETQYF
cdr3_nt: TGTGCCAGCAGGGATACTCCAGGGGGCTTTACTCAAGAGACCCAGTACTTC

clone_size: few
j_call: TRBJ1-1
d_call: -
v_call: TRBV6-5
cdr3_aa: CASSYRNTEAFF
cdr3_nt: TGTGCCAGCAGTTACCGGAACACTGAAGCTTTCTTT

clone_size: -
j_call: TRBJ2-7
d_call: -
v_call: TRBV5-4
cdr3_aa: CASSLDQTYEQYF
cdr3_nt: TGTGCCAGCAGCCTCGATCAAACCTACGAGCAGTACTTC

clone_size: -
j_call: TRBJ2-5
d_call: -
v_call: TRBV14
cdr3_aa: CASSQDFGYFRETQYF
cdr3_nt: TGTGCCAGCAGCCAAGATTTTGGATATTTCCGAGAGACCCAGTACTTC

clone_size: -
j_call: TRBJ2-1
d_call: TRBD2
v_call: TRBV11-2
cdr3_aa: CASSLAGAGYNEQFF
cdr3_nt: TGTGCCAGCAGTCTAGCGGGGGCAGGCTACAATGAGCAGTTCTTC

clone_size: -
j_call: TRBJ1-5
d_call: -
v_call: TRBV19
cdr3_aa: CASSTPPGQPQHF
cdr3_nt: TGTGCCAGTAGTACGCCTCCCGGTCAGCCCCAGCATTTT

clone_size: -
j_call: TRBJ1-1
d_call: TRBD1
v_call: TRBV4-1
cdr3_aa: CASSLHQGGTEAFF
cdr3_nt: TGCGCCAGCAGTCTCCACCAGGGGGGGACTGAAGCTTTCTTT

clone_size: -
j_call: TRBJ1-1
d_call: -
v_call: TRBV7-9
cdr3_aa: CASSSTRVIMGTEAFF
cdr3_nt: TGTGCCAGCAGCAGCACCAGAGTGATAATGGGGACTGAAGCTTTCTTT

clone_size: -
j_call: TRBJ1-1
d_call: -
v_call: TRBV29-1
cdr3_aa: CSVFYGTEAFF
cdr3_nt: TGCAGCGTTTTTTATGGCACTGAAGCTTTCTTT